This is a list of T cell receptor beta chains from one sample in a study of T cells in narcolepsy. Only in-frame clones appear in the TCRdb table, and some are missing; sequencing was by immunoSEQ multiplex PCR. The table has around 18,000 clones, 65% to 90% seen once. The specimen sequenced was memory (CD45RA-) CD4+ T cells from blood. Receptors were obtained from a human donor in good health. Both conserved end residues are part of each CDR3. A D gene is named only where the DNA matches it firmly. Where a row states a size, it is once, few, many or the class of an expanded clone; other rows omit it.

CDR3 protein,CDR3 DNA,V gene,J gene,clone size,D gene
CASSVQPGTGDTEAFF,TGCGCCAGCAGCGTACAACCCGGGACAGGTGATACTGAAGCTTTCTTT,TRBV5-1,TRBJ1-1,.,TRBD1
CASSYLQMEGYEQYF,TGTGCCAGCAGTTACCTACAGATGGAGGGTTACGAGCAGTACTTC,TRBV6-6,TRBJ2-7,few,.
CAFGQDPYEQYF,TGTGCCTTCGGACAGGATCCCTACGAGCAGTACTTC,TRBV10-3,TRBJ2-7,.,TRBD1
CASSPRVGHYGYTF,TGTGCCAGCAGCCCGAGGGTAGGACACTATGGCTACACCTTC,TRBV7-2,TRBJ1-2,.,.
CASSLGLYEQYF,TGTGCCAGCAGTCTCGGACTGTACGAGCAGTACTTC,TRBV6-5,TRBJ2-7,.,.
CASSLSNPGETQYF,TGTGCCAGCAGCTTATCTAATCCGGGGGAGACCCAGTACTTC,TRBV5-4,TRBJ2-5,.,.
CASSDYSGTSEQYF,TGTGCCAGCAGTGACTACTCCGGGACGAGCGAGCAGTACTTC,TRBV2,TRBJ2-7,.,.
CASRRDRGTEAFF,TGTGCCAGCAGGAGGGACAGGGGGACTGAAGCTTTCTTT,TRBV5-6,TRBJ1-1,.,TRBD1
CASSKGQGYTF,TGTGCCAGCAGCAAGGGCCAGGGGTACACCTTC,TRBV9,TRBJ1-2,.,.
CSVAPWDSYNEQFF,TGCAGCGTTGCCCCATGGGACAGCTACAATGAGCAGTTCTTC,TRBV29-1,TRBJ2-1,.,TRBD1